This T cell receptor beta chain comes out of a study of a mutant IDH1 vaccine in newly diagnosed glioma. Generated by immunoSEQ multiplex PCR, the TCRdb table keeps only in-frame clones and is missing some. The sample has 70,000 to 100,000 clones; roughly 91% are singletons. On this clone itself: As yet, its antigen is unknown.

As to time point: week 5, during vaccination. Vaccinated patients received 300 ug of mutant IDH1 20-mer peptide per dose, with topical imiquimod. The CDR3 runs 15 residues. Trimming stripped 6 bases from V and 1 base from J, with 16 bases between. Germline-derived CDR1 and CDR2 are SEHNR and FQNEAQ (reference sequence). This specimen consisted of PBMCs, obtained from a glioma patient whose treatment included an IDH1 peptide vaccine. The TCR comes from a woman aged 45-65 years with glioma. V and J are TRBV7-9 and TRBJ2-7; D may be TRBD1 (5 bases). The CDR3 protein is CASRSNRQGSYEQYF. Written as DNA, the CDR3 is TGTGCCAGCAGATCCAACAGGCAGGGTTCCTACGAGCAGTACTTC.